Given below is one T cell receptor beta chain in context. The antigen is undetermined. The germline CDR1 and CDR2 sequences are MGHDK and SYGVNS. The CDR3 contains 17 residues. J lost 7 bases, V lost 0 bases, and 12 bases had no gene match. The data originate from a study of T cell responses to AZD1222 COVID-19 vaccine. Findings of the study overall: Donors, mostly white British, included more females; clonal diversity was possibly underestimated. Two AZD1222 doses significantly raised spike-specific TCR breadth and depth over controls. Repertoires in all cases were sampled only once the peak T cell response had passed. Of the AZD1222 recipients, only five to seven were seropositive at baseline.

The repertoire was sequenced with immunoSEQ multiplex PCR; TCRdb's copy has only in-frame clones and lacks some. Of 160,000 or so clones listed, about 92% were seen once; the top ten hold about 2.8%. The sample consisted of peripheral blood, taken on day 0 of AZD1222 vaccination. The sequence was obtained from an adult in good health. The V gene is TRBV25-1, the J gene TRBJ1-1, with 9 bases fitting TRBD1. The CDR3 DNA is TGTGCCAGCAGTGAATATCGGCCGGACAGGGGAAGGGATGAAGCTTTCTTT. It is translated as CASSEYRPDRGRDEAFF.